This T cell receptor (beta chain) was documented in a study of blood T cell repertoires in COVID-19. Study context: There were acute and convalescent COVID-19 samples, and they came from the United States, Italy and Spain. In each case, the material was cDNA or gDNA derived from T cells, B-cell-depleted T cells, or PBMCs.

The CDR3 contains 15 residues. Unmatched junction bases numbered 6, after V lost 1 base and J lost 5 bases. Looked up from germline, CDR1 is SGHNT and CDR2 is YYREEE (reference sequence). TCRdb keeps only in-frame clones here, not all; method: immunoSEQ multiplex PCR. The repertoire holds around 72,000 clones, 70% to 90% seen once, with approximately 30% in the top ten. The chain carries TRBV5-4 and TRBJ2-1, with 7 bases fitting TRBD1. What was sequenced was peripheral blood. The TCR was taken from a man aged 45 to 65 with acute or convalescent COVID-19. The CDR3 sequence is CASSLSQGEHNEQFF. DNA for the CDR3: TGTGCCAGCAGCTTGAGTCAGGGGGAACACAATGAGCAGTTCTTC.